A single TCR beta chain is shown here with its context. Antigen: not known. These data come from a study of PD-L1 blockade in urothelial cancer. Across the whole study: Blood yielded a median of roughly 140,000 T cells per sample.

The germline V gene encodes CDR1 SGHTA and CDR2 FQGNSA. Trimming shortened V by 2 bases and J by 2 bases, and 7 bases separated the two germline ends. The CDR3 sequence is 13 residues long. General study results and limits: Durable benefit was linked to greater 3-week expansion of tumor-associated blood clones.

Documented time point: pretreatment peripheral blood. Clones were read by immunoSEQ multiplex PCR, and TCRdb kept only the in-frame ones, dropping some. The sample holds about 63,000 clones, roughly 80% seen once. The clonotype was recovered from a man aged 65 to 79 with urothelial cancer. J is TRBJ2-7 and V is TRBV7-2, with D unresolved. The sample was PBMCs, taken around atezolizumab (anti-PD-L1) treatment. CDR3 region: CASSLTDTYEQYF. CDR3 in DNA: TGTGCCAGCAGCTTAACAGATACCTACGAGCAGTACTTC. The full variable domain, its missing parts supplied by reference TRBV7-2 and TRBJ2-7, is GAGVSQSPSNKVTEKGKDVELRCDPISGHTALYWYRQSLGQGLEFLIYFQGNSAPDKSGLPSDRFSAERTGGSVSTLTIQRTQQEDSAVYLCASSLTDTYEQYFGPGTRLTVT.